In its sample, the clone carrying this T cell receptor (beta chain) was seen many times. Its matching antigen is unknown. Carried by the TCR beta cDNA libraries were unique molecular identifiers. MiXCR was run by TCRdb on the PCR reads, yielding one entry per CDR3 protein. The data hold about half a million distinct CDR3 sequences, with roughly 34% observed a single time. This sample stems from a study of post-analysis software for immune sequencing data. V was trimmed by 5 bases and J by 1 base, leaving 8 bases between them. Germline loops: CDR1 MNHEY, CDR2 SVGAGI. The CDR3 contains 14 residues. Overall study results and limits: Patients had higher frequencies than controls of about five TRBV segments, including TRBV5-6, TRBV5-1 and TRBV20-1.

Sequencing was done on a sample of blood. The receptor comes from a girl between 2 and 17 years old with multiple sclerosis. The J gene is TRBJ1-4, the V gene TRBV6-5; maybe TRBD1 (6 bases). The DNA for the CDR3 is TGTGCCAGCAGTCTACAGGGAACTAATGAAAAACTGTTTTTT. As protein: CASSLQGTNEKLFF.